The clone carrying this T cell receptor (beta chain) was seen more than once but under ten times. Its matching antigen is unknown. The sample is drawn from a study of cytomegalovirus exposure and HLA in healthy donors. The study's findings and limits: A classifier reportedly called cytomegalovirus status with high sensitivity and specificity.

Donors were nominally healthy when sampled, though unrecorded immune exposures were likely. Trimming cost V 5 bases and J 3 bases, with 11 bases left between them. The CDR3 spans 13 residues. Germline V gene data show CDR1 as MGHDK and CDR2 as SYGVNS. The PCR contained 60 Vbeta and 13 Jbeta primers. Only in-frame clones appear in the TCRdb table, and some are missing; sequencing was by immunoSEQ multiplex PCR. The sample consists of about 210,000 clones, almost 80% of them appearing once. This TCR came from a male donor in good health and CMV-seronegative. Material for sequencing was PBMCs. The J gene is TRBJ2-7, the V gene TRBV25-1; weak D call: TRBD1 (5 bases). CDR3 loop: CASSRGTSYEQYF. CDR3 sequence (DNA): TGTGCCAGCAGTAGGGGTACCAGCTACGAGCAGTACTTC.